This T cell receptor (beta chain) stems from a study of CD8 T cells in ankylosing spondylitis. Using its own MiXCR run on the 5' RACE reads, TCRdb lists one record per CDR3 protein. This table has 100,000 to 150,000 distinct CDR3 sequences, over 6% appearing once. This clonotype turned up a few times. Its target is unknown. Findings and limits, study-wide: Researchers reportedly found disease-linked clones significantly enriched in matched ankylosing spondylitis synovial fluid. Certain motif variants had earlier been reported in reactive arthritis synovial fluid and blood. Clones linked to disease, bearing a CD8+ phenotype, were relatively rare in peripheral blood.

Germline loops: CDR1 SGHRS, CDR2 YFSETQ. V was clipped by 0 bases and J by 4 bases, with 9 bases between them. The CDR3 contains 14 residues. The chain recombines TRBV5-1 with TRBJ2-3; possible D gene TRBD1, 5 bases. This sequence was found in a male donor with ankylosing spondylitis or in good health (not recorded which). Sequenced input: blood, either unsorted or a sorted T cell fraction (not recorded which). CDR3 in DNA: TGCGCCAGCAGCTTGGGCAGGGTATCAGATACGCAGTATTTT. It translates to CASSLGRVSDTQYF.